The 18 T cell receptor beta chains presented below share a single source sample, sequenced in a study of vaccination and CD4 T cells after COVID-19. For these TCRs, the target antigens are not known. Treatment described: approximately 10-day PBMC culture with coronavirus spike peptide pools or control peptides (ViraFEST assay). Cultured CD4+ T cell DNA was sequenced using the Oncomine TCR Beta short-read assay. Each CDR3 protein is one row after TCRdb ran MiXCR on the PCR reads. The repertoire has more than 10,000 distinct CDR3 sequences, 35% to 50% of them found once; the top ten carry 25% to 35%. Sequenced material: CD4+ T cells from blood, cultured in vitro. The receptors derive from a human donor who had recovered from COVID-19.

V gene TRBV2 combines with J gene TRBJ1-3; tentative D call: TRBD1 (6 bases). CDR3 length: 16 residues. Germline V gene data show CDR1 as SNHLY and CDR2 as FYNNEI. The V end was cut by 1 base, the J end by 1 base, with 11 bases between. The CDR3 DNA is TGTGCCAGCAGTGAAGACGGGGGCTGGTCTGGAAACACCATATATTTT. This sequence encodes CASSEDGGWSGNTIYF.

The V gene is TRBV7-6, the J gene TRBJ1-3; D may be TRBD1 (6 bases). Trimming removed 5 bases from V and 4 bases from J, with 21 bases in between. The CDR3 contains 17 residues. Germline V gene lookup returns CDR1 SGHVS and CDR2 FNYEAQ. CDR3 DNA sequence: TGTGCCAGCAGCCCATCCCCCACAGGGTCCACCGGAAACACCATATATTTT. Its protein is CASSPSPTGSTGNTIYF. Variable domain in full (rest from reference TRBV7-6 and TRBJ1-3): GAGVSQSPRYKVTKRGQDVALRCDPISGHVSLYWYRQALGQGPEFLTYFNYEAQQDKSGLPNDRFSAERPEGSISTLTIQRTEQRDSAMYRCASSPSPTGSTGNTIYFGEGSWLTVV.

This clonotype has just one count. The chain links TRBV30 to TRBJ2-3; 9 nucleotides align to TRBD1. The CDR3 length is 14 residues. V gave up 1 base and J gave up 1 base; unmatched junction bases: 0. CDR1 is GTSNPN, CDR2 SVGIG, per germline (reference sequence). The CDR3 nucleotides read TGTGCCTGGAGTGGGGACAGGGGCACAGATACGCAGTATTTT. This codes for CAWSGDRGTDTQYF. Full variable domain (missing parts from reference TRBV30 and TRBJ2-3): SQTIHQWPATLVQPVGSPLSLECTVEGTSNPNLYWYRQAAGRGLQLLFYSVGIGQISSEVPQNLSASRPQDRQFILSSKKLLLSDSGFYLCAWSGDRGTDTQYFGPGTRLTVL.

The rearrangement uses TRBV2 and TRBJ1-5; D gene uncertain. Per germline, CDR1 SNHLY and CDR2 FYNNEI. Trimming cost V 7 bases and J 1 base, with 8 bases left between them. This CDR3 spans 13 amino acids. The CDR3: CASTGGSNQPQHF. In nucleotides, the CDR3 is TGTGCCAGCACCGGAGGGAGCAATCAGCCCCAGCATTTT.

By share, this clonotype counts as medium-sized. The genes are TRBV2 and TRBJ2-2; either TRBD1 or TRBD2 may fit D (5 bases each). Trimming removed 6 bases at V and 8 bases at J, with 16 bases between. CDR1 is SNHLY, CDR2 FYNNEI, per germline. The CDR3 loop spans 14 amino acids. DNA of the CDR3: TGTGCCAGCAGGACTGCCCGGGGCTGGGGGGAGCTGTTTTTT. As protein: CASRTARGWGELFF. Full variable domain (rest looked up from reference TRBV2 and TRBJ2-2): EPEVTQTPSHQVTQMGQEVILRCVPISNHLYFYWYRQILGQKVEFLVSFYNNEISEKSEIFDDQFSVERPDGSNFTLKIRSTKLEDSAMYFCASRTARGWGELFFGEGSRLTVL.

The V gene is TRBV7-9, the J gene TRBJ2-7; D is perhaps TRBD1 (6 bases). CDR1 is SEHNR, CDR2 FQNEAQ, per germline (reference sequence). The CDR3 sequence is 15 residues long. The ends were cut back, 1 base at V and 0 bases at J, with 10 bases in the middle. CDR3 nucleotides: TGTGCCAGCAGCTTAGACAGGGCCAACTCCTACGAGCAGTACTTC. Translating it yields CASSLDRANSYEQYF.

This clonotype occurred a few times. The rearrangement uses TRBV2 and TRBJ2-2; 9 bases agree with TRBD1. J gave up 3 bases and V 5 bases, and 13 bases lay outside the gene matches. The CDR3 length is 18 residues. CDR1 and CDR2 from the germline V gene are SNHLY and FYNNEI. The DNA of the CDR3 is TGTGCCAGCAGTTCACTCCGACAGGGGGGTCGTGACACCGGGGAGCTGTTTTTT. It codes for CASSSLRQGGRDTGELFF.

This clonotype was found once. At one boundary the junction diverges from the germline segment, which might be a read error. The chain employs TRBV7-9 and TRBJ1-1; 10 bases line up with TRBD1. The germline V gene has CDR1 SEHNR and CDR2 FQNEAQ (reference sequence). The CDR3 has 20 residues. CDR3 nucleotides: TGTGCCGGCAGCTTAAGAAGGAGAGGACAGGGGGTTTATCAGAACACTGAAGCTTTCTTT. Its translation is CAGSLRRRGQGVYQNTEAFF.

A few counts support this clonotype. This sequence joins TRBV20-1 and TRBJ1-1; D possibly corresponds to TRBD1 (6 bases). This CDR3 comprises 13 residues. The V end was cut by 5 bases, the J end by 4 bases, with 14 bases between. Germline V gene lookup returns CDR1 DFQATT and CDR2 SNEGSKA (reference sequence). The CDR3 loop is CSAGGGGATEAFF. The CDR3 bases are TGCAGTGCTGGAGGCGGGGGGGCCACTGAAGCTTTCTTT.

This clonotype has just one count. J is TRBJ1-1 and V is TRBV5-1, with unresolved D. CDR3 length equals 13 residues. The germline V gene encodes CDR1 SGHRS and CDR2 YFSETQ. The V gene lost 2 bases and the J gene lost 4 bases, with 9 bases spanning the gap. The CDR3 loop reads CASSLSGGTEAFF. CDR3 nucleotide sequence: TGCGCCAGCAGCTTATCAGGTGGCACTGAAGCTTTCTTT.

The sample holds a few counts of this clonotype. The J gene is TRBJ1-2, the V gene TRBV5-1; D gene unclear. V was shortened by 2 bases and J by 3 bases, with 8 bases between the two germline ends. Germline CDR1 reads SGHRS; CDR2 reads YFSETQ. This CDR3 has 13 amino acids. The CDR3 nucleotides are TGCGCCAGCAGCTTCGACCGTTACTATGGCTACACCTTC. Translation gives CASSFDRYYGYTF.

The gene calls are TRBV6-1 and TRBJ1-3; D call uncertain. The CDR3 length is 13 residues. CDR1 is MNHNS, CDR2 SASEGT, per germline. V was shortened by 6 bases and J by 4 bases, with 10 bases between the two germline ends. CDR3 residues: CASSDVSGNTIYF. CDR3 coding DNA: TGTGCCAGCAGCGATGTATCCGGAAACACCATATATTTT.

This sequence joins TRBV11-2 and TRBJ1-2; D unresolved. CDR1 is SGHAT and CDR2 is FQNNGV in the germline V gene. The V end lost 6 bases, the J end lost 4 bases, and 12 bases lay between the germline ends. The CDR3 covers 13 residues. DNA for the CDR3: TGTGCCAGCAGGTTAAGCCAGTTCTATGGCTACACCTTC. It yields the protein CASRLSQFYGYTF.

The gene calls are TRBV4-1 and TRBJ2-5, with TRBD1 matching over 9 bases. Trimming removed 2 bases from V and 5 bases from J; junction bases left unmatched: 6. The CDR3 loop spans 15 amino acids. Germline V gene sequence: CDR1 MGHRA, CDR2 YSYEKL. The CDR3 loop reads CASSQFWTGAETQYF. CDR3 nucleotides: TGCGCCAGCAGCCAATTTTGGACAGGGGCTGAGACCCAGTACTTC.

This sequence joins TRBV18 and TRBJ1-3; D is unclear. The germline V gene has CDR1 KGHSH and CDR2 LQKENI. CDR3 size: 13 residues. Deletions cut 2 bases from V and 6 bases from J, with 8 bases between. Here the CDR3 DNA reads TGTGCCAGCTCACCAGCTCCTCAAAACACCATATATTTT. It is translated as CASSPAPQNTIYF.

This clonotype occurred a few times. The chain is built from TRBV12-3 or TRBV12-4 and TRBJ1-6; a weak D match, TRBD1 (5 bases). Deletions cut 1 base from V and 9 bases from J, with 13 bases between. The CDR3 consists of 15 residues. CDR3 residues: CASSLGAGISSPLHF. Written as DNA, the CDR3 is TGTGCCAGCAGTTTAGGCGCAGGGATCAGTTCACCCCTCCACTTT.

CDR3 protein: CSAEIRGGSINTQYF. The DNA for the CDR3 is TGCAGTGCTGAAATCCGGGGGGGTAGCATCAATACGCAGTATTTT. This chain joins TRBV20-1 and TRBJ2-3; 8 nucleotides match TRBD2. CDR3 length: 15 amino acids. J gave up 7 bases and V 5 bases, and 14 bases lay outside the gene matches. Germline V gives CDR1 DFQATT, CDR2 SNEGSKA (reference sequence).

This clonotype has just a few counts. This sequence joins TRBV20-1 and TRBJ2-2, with D hard to call. The V end lost 0 bases, the J end lost 10 bases, and 9 bases lay between the germline ends. The germline CDR1 and CDR2 sequences are DFQATT and SNEGSKA (reference sequence). This CDR3 comprises 12 residues. Written as DNA, the CDR3 is TGCAGTGCTAGAGATCTGGGTTCGGAGCTGTTTTTT. Protein: CSARDLGSELFF.